Below are 17 T cell receptor beta chains sequenced from a single sample in a study of blood T cells in healthy people across ages. The authors ran a second PCR of roughly 6 to 12 cycles using a sample-barcoded 5' primer and a J-beta primer mix. One entry per CDR3 protein, called by TCRdb with MiXCR from the 5' RACE reads. Among about 1,400,000 distinct CDR3 sequences, approximately 38% were seen once, and the ten largest hold 7.9%. Sequencing used blood. Receptors were obtained from a woman aged 18-29 years in good health.

This clonotype was recorded a few times. This chain joins TRBV7-9 and TRBJ2-4, with D possibly TRBD2 on 7 matching bases. CDR1 SEHNR and CDR2 FQNEAQ come from the germline V gene (reference sequence). The V gene lost 5 bases and the J gene lost 0 bases, with 23 bases spanning the gap. The CDR3 totals 19 residues. The CDR3 DNA reads TGTGCCAGCAGCCCGGAGGGGGGGAGACTCGAACTAGCCAAAAACATTCAGTACTTC. It yields the protein CASSPEGGRLELAKNIQYF.

V and J are TRBV12-3 or TRBV12-4 and TRBJ2-7; tentatively, D is TRBD1 (7 bases). The CDR3 is 17 residues long. V lost 6 bases and J 0 bases, leaving 21 bases between the germline ends. The CDR3 nucleotides are TGTGCCAGCAGGGGGAAAGGGGGCGGGATCCGCTCCTACGAGCAGTACTTC. It codes for CASRGKGGGIRSYEQYF.

This clonotype has just a few counts. This sequence joins TRBV7-9 and TRBJ1-1; D call uncertain. V lost 1 base, J lost 3 bases, and 3 bases lay in between. Germline V CDR1 and CDR2: SEHNR, FQNEAQ (reference sequence). The CDR3 is made up of 12 amino acids. The CDR3 coding sequence is TGTGCCAGCAGCTTAGAGGACACTGAAGCTTTCTTT. Translation: CASSLEDTEAFF. The full variable domain, rest sourced from reference TRBV7-9 and TRBJ1-1, is DTGVSQNPRHKITKRGQNVTFRCDPISEHNRLYWYRQTLGQGPEFLTYFQNEAQLEKSRLLSDRFSAERPKGSFSTLEIQRTEQGDSAMYLCASSLEDTEAFFGQGTRLTVV.

The chain recombines TRBV27 with TRBJ2-1, with 7 bases matching TRBD1. Germline V gene data show CDR1 as MNHEY and CDR2 as SMNVEV (reference sequence). The CDR3 extends over 14 amino acids. J was trimmed by 11 bases and V by 3 bases; bases with no gene match: 10. Here the CDR3 DNA reads TGTGCCAGCAGTTTGTCGGGACAGCCCAGGCAGCAGTTCTTC. Its translation is CASSLSGQPRQQFF.

The chain is built from TRBV7-6 and TRBJ2-6; a possible D gene is TRBD2 (6 bases). CDR1 is SGHVS, CDR2 FNYEAQ, per germline. Trimming stripped 0 bases from V and 0 bases from J, with 12 bases between. CDR3 length: 18 amino acids. CDR3 sequence: CASSLATAGSSGANVLTF. For the CDR3, the DNA is TGTGCCAGCAGCTTAGCCACTGCGGGGAGCTCTGGGGCCAACGTCCTGACTTTC.

This chain joins TRBV6-1 and TRBJ2-7; the D is unclear. The J call is in doubt because the DNA end fits TRBJ2-5 better. This CDR3 is 11 amino acids long. In germline, CDR1 is MNHNS, CDR2 SASEGT. CDR3 residues: CASFGVWTQYF. CDR3 bases: TGTGCCAGCTTTGGGGTTTGGACCCAGTACTTC.

Concerning this clonotype itself: A read error may be the cause here, since a much bigger clone is one base away. The V and J genes are TRBV29-1 and TRBJ2-1, with TRBD1 matching 7 bases. Germline CDR1 SQVTM, CDR2 ANQGSEA. V lost 3 bases to trimming and J lost 10 bases; unmatched junction nucleotides: 9. The CDR3 has 13 residues. DNA of the CDR3: TGCAGCGTTGATGGTGACAGGGTAGTCGAGCAGTTCTTC. Translated: CSVDGDRVVEQFF.

The chain carries TRBV6-5 and TRBJ2-5; D is perhaps TRBD2 (7 bases). The CDR3 consists of 14 residues. CDR1 MNHEY and CDR2 SVGAGI come from the germline V gene. Trimming stripped 7 bases from V and 2 bases from J, with 14 bases between. CDR3 DNA sequence: TGTGCCAGCAACATGGGGGGGCCTCAAGAGACCCAGTACTTC. This sequence encodes CASNMGGPQETQYF.

The gene calls are TRBV2 and TRBJ2-5; 7 bases map to TRBD2. CDR3 size: 13 residues. CDR1 is SNHLY, CDR2 FYNNEI, per germline. J lost 11 bases, V lost 3 bases, and 9 bases had no gene match. The CDR3 sequence is CASSERERERQYF. As DNA, the CDR3 is TGTGCCAGCAGTGAGAGGGAGCGGGAACGGCAGTACTTC.

The V call is TRBV6-5, the J call TRBJ1-2, with 8 bases lining up with TRBD1. V gave up 1 base and J gave up 1 base; unmatched junction bases: 5. The CDR3 sequence is 16 residues long. CDR1 and CDR2 (germline): MNHEY, SVGAGI. CDR3 amino acids: CASSYFSGGGNYGYTF. The DNA of the CDR3 is TGTGCCAGCAGTTACTTCTCAGGGGGCGGTAACTATGGCTACACCTTC.

This clonotype appeared a single time. This sequence joins TRBV27 and TRBJ2-3, with 7 bases that match TRBD1. The CDR3 spans 15 residues. V gave up 4 bases and J gave up 2 bases; unmatched junction bases: 6. Germline CDR1 is MNHEY and CDR2 is SMNVEV (reference sequence). CDR3 DNA: TGTGCCAGCAGTTACCGGGACAGACTCACAGATACGCAGTATTTT. Its translation is CASSYRDRLTDTQYF.

The CDR3: CASSLARPTTDTQYF. Here the CDR3 DNA reads TGCGCCAGCAGCTTGGCTCGCCCAACCACAGATACGCAGTATTTT. The chain employs TRBV5-1 and TRBJ2-3; D not certain. The CDR3 loop spans 15 amino acids. Trimming pared 0 bases from V and 2 bases from J, leaving 10 bases between. CDR1 is SGHRS and CDR2 is YFSETQ in the germline V gene.

The rearrangement joins TRBV7-2 to TRBJ1-1; D gene ambiguous. The CDR3 covers 15 residues. V shed 1 base and J shed 5 bases, with 14 bases lying between them. In germline, CDR1 is SGHTA, CDR2 FQGNSA. The CDR3 sequence is CASSLDLGWETEAFF. CDR3 in DNA: TGTGCCAGCAGCTTAGATCTGGGATGGGAAACTGAAGCTTTCTTT.

This rearrangement joins TRBV6-2 or TRBV6-3 to TRBJ2-2, with 9 bases aligning to TRBD2. Germline V gene sequence: CDR1 MNHEY, CDR2 SVGEGT. The V gene end was trimmed by 6 bases and the J gene end by 5 bases; junction bases not matched to a gene: 10. The CDR3 contains 16 residues. CDR3 loop: CASSPLLSGRTGELFF. The CDR3, as DNA: TGTGCCAGCAGCCCTCTTCTGAGCGGGAGGACCGGGGAGCTGTTTTTT.

This clonotype was counted a few times. The rearrangement joins TRBV6-5 to TRBJ2-1; 10 bases align to TRBD2. Per the germline V gene, CDR1 is MNHEY and CDR2 is SVGAGI. CDR3 length equals 15 residues. The J segment lost 9 bases and the V segment lost 4 bases, leaving 9 bases of the junction unmatched. For the CDR3, the DNA is TGTGCCAGCAGTTCTTCCGGGACTAGCGTGAGTGAGCAGTTCTTC. It encodes CASSSSGTSVSEQFF.

This rearrangement joins TRBV10-3 to TRBJ2-1; D perhaps matches TRBD2 (6 bases). Germline values: CDR1 ENHRY, CDR2 SYGVKD. The CDR3 runs 14 residues. V lost 10 bases and J lost 12, with 25 bases in between. CDR3 in DNA: TGTGCCACCGTTCCGACTAGTTCGGGCGGATCGCAGTTCTTC. Protein sequence: CATVPTSSGGSQFF.

A word on this clonotype: Germline is not matched at one junction end, which may reflect a read error. As DNA, the CDR3 is TGTACCAGCAGTTACATTGCTAGCGGGGGGCACAATGAGCAGTTCTTC. Protein: CTSSYIASGGHNEQFF. This chain connects TRBV6-2 or TRBV6-3 to TRBJ2-1; 11 bases align to TRBD2. The CDR3 is 16 residues long. Germline CDR1 is MNHEY and CDR2 is SVGEGT.